This T cell receptor beta chain was recovered during a study of T cells in Graves' hyperthyroidism and ophthalmopathy (dated by TCRdb to about 2019). In terms of the full investigation: Peripheral blood samples were taken at initial diagnosis, before any treatment was given. A discovery cohort of roughly 100 patients, about 43 with Graves' ophthalmopathy and approximately 60 with stable Graves' hyperthyroidism, was used to find distinguishing TCR V-J signatures. Prospective prediction of ophthalmopathy was tested in an independent validation cohort consisting of 18 hyperthyroidism patients and 15 to 17 patients who later progressed to ophthalmopathy. The approximately 100 discovery patients were divided at random into training and test sets in a 7:3 ratio. In addition, the study compared T-cell repertoires in thyroid tissue and in blood from several Graves' hyperthyroidism patients. After blood sampling, hyperthyroidism patients were treated with methimazole at a starting dose of 30 mg daily, and ophthalmopathy patients were treated with high-dose intravenous methylprednisolone. The paper describes TCR Vbeta CDR3 sequencing of around 140 peripheral blood samples, made up of fewer than 50 ophthalmopathy patients, around 78 hyperthyroidism patients and around 17 progressor patients. The full study reports these points: In validation, progression to ophthalmopathy was predicted by the model with 70.59% sensitivity and 72.22% specificity, a median of approximately 6.5 months before onset. Sample size was not statistically predetermined, and investigators were not blinded to group allocation. A 13 V-J signature model separated ophthalmopathy from stable hyperthyroidism, with approximately 86% sensitivity and about 81% specificity in cross-validation and 80%/75% in testing. Most expanded thyroid clonotypes (frequency above 0.001) were also found in blood, which suggests that blood repertoires may mirror thyroid immune responses.

TCR beta CDR3 regions were amplified from RNA transcripts. A first-round RT-PCR of the TCR CDR3 used the HTBI primer set with the Qiagen OneStep RT-PCR kit. Libraries were constructed in a second round of multiplex PCR, after which size selection and purification were performed. Paired-end sequencing of the libraries was performed with 100 bp reads on an Illumina HiSeq2000. For the original study's pipeline: SOAPnuke was used to process the raw data, removing reads that contained adapters or uncalled bases, had a mean Phred below 15, or lacked an exact match to the constant primer or identifier. COPE v1.2.5 was used to merge high-quality paired reads, and clonotypes were defined as unique nucleotide sequences. Clonotypes were aligned to IMGT TRBV, TRBD and TRBJ reference segments using MiTCR v1.1. The analysis was restricted to V-J combinations with a frequency above 0.0001, which together covered approximately 99% of the repertoires. The TCS score was defined as the ratio of F50 (clonal expansion) to E x V (chaos), calculated using BLOSUM62-based TCRdist between CDR3 peptides within each V-J. Welch's t-statistics and random forest reduced some 510 V-J features to roughly 13, which were used in a naive Bayes classifier (R e1071). The raw public data were reprocessed by TCRdb itself: fastp quality trimming at Q25, MiXCR clonotype calling, in-frame beta chains only. When rows share a CDR3 protein, they turn into one entry using the most common DNA and genes. Clone size and V and J calls follow TCRdb, not the original study. A total of roughly 650,000 distinct CDR3 sequences appear in this sample, 16% of them only once. 2.5% to 4% of the sample comes from the top ten.

This clonotype occurred many times. The target of this receptor is not known. Per-base quality was not reported, and no clone a single base away is much larger than it. The junction carries 15 bases between V and J, which are trimmed by 7 bases and 7 bases respectively. Taken from cysteine to phenylalanine, the CDR3 has 12 residues. Only the CDR3 portion is preserved as DNA: 36 bases, with reading frame beginning at the first base. The germline V gene (reference sequence) provides CDR1 DFQATT and CDR2 SNEGSKA. In the ophthalmopathy patients, disease was moderately to severely active, with a Clinical Activity Score of 3 or more, a NOSPECS grade of 4 or more, and a duration of less than 3 months. Patients with uncontrolled infections, other autoimmune diseases, pregnancy or lactation were excluded. Diagnoses were established on the basis of clinical symptoms, serum thyroxine and TRAb, thyroid ultrasound, and orbital computed tomography. PBMCs were isolated from about 9.1 ml of fresh peripheral blood by Ficoll-Paque density gradient centrifugation. Total RNA was extracted with Trizol reagent, and quality was checked on an Agilent 2100 Bioanalyzer.

The chain is encoded by TRBV20-1 joined to TRBJ2-3; a tentative D call is TRBD1 (6 bases match). The sample comprised blood. The source of this sequence is a woman aged 40 to 50 with Graves' ophthalmopathy. This receptor carries the CDR3 CSVWNQGNTQYF. Here is the DNA: TGCAGTGTTTGGAACCAGGGGAATACGCAGTATTTT.